The following is a TCR beta chain sequence with its context. Per the study methods: Amplification of reference gene primers was used by the study to estimate nucleated cell counts. Sequencing used immunoSEQ multiplex PCR; TCRdb keeps in-frame clones, though not all of them. V, J and clone size reflect that table, while D and trimming were determined from the DNA. The sample has 100,000 to 150,000 clones; under 85% are singletons. These data are taken from a study of blood T cell repertoires in COVID-19. Study at large: COVID-19 samples, acute and convalescent, were from the United States, Italy and Spain. Sample material is recorded as cDNA or gDNA derived from T cells, B-cell-depleted T cells, or PBMCs.

Trimming shortened V by 0 bases and J by 8 bases, and 16 bases separated the two germline ends. Germline lookup yields CDR1 KGHSH and CDR2 LQKENI. There are 16 residues in the CDR3. This chain connects TRBV18 to TRBJ1-4; D is perhaps TRBD1 (6 bases). Sequenced: peripheral blood. This TCR was recovered from a man in his sixties with acute or convalescent COVID-19. CDR3 sequence (DNA): TGTGCCAGCTCACCACCGGCAGGGGAGTGGCGGGAAAAACTGTTTTTT. It translates to CASSPPAGEWREKLFF. Using reference TRBV18 and TRBJ1-4 for the parts outside the CDR3, the full variable domain is NAGVMQNPRHLVRRRGQEARLRCSPMKGHSHVYWYRQLPEEGLKFMVYLQKENIIDESGMPKERFSAEFPKEGPSILRIQQVVRGDSAAYFCASSPPAGEWREKLFFGSGTQLSVL.